This T cell receptor beta chain originates from a study of CD8 T cells in Susac syndrome. Whole-study findings and limits: It was acknowledged in the study that the number of individuals who were included in its TCR sequencing and HLA analysis was relatively small.

This CDR3 region has 13 residues. The germline V and J ends were trimmed by 7 bases and 8 bases, with 17 bases remaining between them. From blood CD8+ and CD4+ T cells, the TCR beta chain was sequenced. The CD8+ and CD4+ T cells were isolated magnetically using a negative isolation approach, whereas the TEMRA cells were enriched by FACS. Comment on this clonotype: The antigen remains undetermined.

The authors reverse transcribed roughly 0.5 to 1 ug RNA with random hexamers. Amplification of TCR beta CDR3 used immunoSEQ multiplex PCR across 54 Vbeta and 13 Jbeta. TCRdb reprocessed the immunoSEQ multiplex PCR reads with MiXCR, giving one entry per CDR3 protein. The sample lists approximately 170,000 distinct CDR3 sequences, around 93% occurring once. This sequence originates from a human donor in good health. The rearrangement joins TRBV12-3 or TRBV12-4 to TRBJ1-2, with D unclear. Material for sequencing was CD4+ T cells from PBMCs. CDR3 loop: CASTPWAEGGYTF. As DNA, the CDR3 is TGTGCCAGCACCCCCTGGGCGGAGGGAGGCTACACCTTC.